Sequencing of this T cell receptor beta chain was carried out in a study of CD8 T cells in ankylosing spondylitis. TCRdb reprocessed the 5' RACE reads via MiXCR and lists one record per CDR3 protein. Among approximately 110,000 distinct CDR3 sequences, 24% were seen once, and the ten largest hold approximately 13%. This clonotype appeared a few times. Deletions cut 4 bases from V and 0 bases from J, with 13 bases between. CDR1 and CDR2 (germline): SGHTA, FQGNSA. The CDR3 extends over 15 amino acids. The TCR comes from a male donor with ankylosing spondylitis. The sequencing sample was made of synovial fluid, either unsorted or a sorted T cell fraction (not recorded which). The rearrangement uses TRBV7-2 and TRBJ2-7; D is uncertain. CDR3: CASSSNFGPSYEQYF. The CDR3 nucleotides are TGTGCCAGCAGCTCAAATTTCGGTCCCTCCTACGAGCAGTACTTC.